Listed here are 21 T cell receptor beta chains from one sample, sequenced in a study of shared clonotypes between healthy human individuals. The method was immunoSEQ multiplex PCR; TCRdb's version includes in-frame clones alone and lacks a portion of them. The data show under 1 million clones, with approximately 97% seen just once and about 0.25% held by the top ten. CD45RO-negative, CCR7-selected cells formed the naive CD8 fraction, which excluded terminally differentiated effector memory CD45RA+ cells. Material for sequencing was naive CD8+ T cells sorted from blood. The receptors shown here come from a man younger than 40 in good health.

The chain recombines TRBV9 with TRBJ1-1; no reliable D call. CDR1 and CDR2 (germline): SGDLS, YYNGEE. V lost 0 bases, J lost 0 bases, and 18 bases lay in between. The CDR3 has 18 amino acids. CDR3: CASSVDYSTERLNTEAFF. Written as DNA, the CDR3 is TGTGCCAGCAGCGTAGATTACAGCACAGAGAGATTGAACACTGAAGCTTTCTTT.

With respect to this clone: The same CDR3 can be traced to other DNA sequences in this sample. CDR3 loop: CASSVQGSGNTIYF. The DNA of the CDR3 is TGTGCCAGCAGCGTGCAGGGATCTGGAAACACCATATATTTT. The rearrangement uses TRBV9 and TRBJ1-3; D may be TRBD1 (5 bases). The CDR3 has 14 amino acids. The V gene lost 2 bases and the J gene lost 1 base, with 7 bases spanning the gap. Germline CDR1 SGDLS, CDR2 YYNGEE.

This CDR3 is CATQGGSGTDTQYF. In nucleotides, the CDR3 is TGTGCCACCCAGGGAGGGAGTGGCACAGATACGCAGTATTTT. The V gene is TRBV19, the J gene TRBJ2-3, with 7 bases lining up with TRBD2. There are 14 residues in the CDR3. V shed 10 bases, J shed 1 base, and the junction held 8 bases outside the gene matches. The germline CDR1 and CDR2 sequences are LNHDA and SQIVND (reference sequence).

In DNA, the CDR3 is TGTGCCAGCAGTGTACAGGGAAACATTCAGTACTTC. This sequence encodes CASSVQGNIQYF. The V call is TRBV2, the J call TRBJ2-4; tentatively, D is TRBD1 (6 bases). This CDR3 contains 12 residues. The germline CDR1 and CDR2 sequences are SNHLY and FYNNEI. V was pared by 4 bases and J by 6 bases, with 7 bases between.

The CDR3 loop reads CASSPLVGTQYF. CDR3 in DNA: TGTGCCAGCAGCCCCTTGGTGGGGACCCAGTACTTC. This chain joins TRBV11-2 and TRBJ2-5; D not resolved. The V gene lost 5 bases and the J gene lost 7 bases, with 11 bases spanning the gap. This CDR3 spans 12 amino acids. Germline lookup yields CDR1 SGHAT and CDR2 FQNNGV.

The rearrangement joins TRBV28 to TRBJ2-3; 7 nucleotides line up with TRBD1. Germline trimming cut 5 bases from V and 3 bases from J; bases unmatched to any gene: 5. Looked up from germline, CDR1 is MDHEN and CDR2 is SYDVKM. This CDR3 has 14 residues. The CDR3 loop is CASSPTGVTDTQYF. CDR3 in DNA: TGTGCCAGCAGTCCTACAGGGGTTACAGATACGCAGTATTTT.

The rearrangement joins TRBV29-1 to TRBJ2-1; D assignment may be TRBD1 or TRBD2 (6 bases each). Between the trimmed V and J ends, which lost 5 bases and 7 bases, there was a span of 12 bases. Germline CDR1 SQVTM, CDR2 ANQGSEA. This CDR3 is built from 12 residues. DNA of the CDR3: TGCAGCGTTACGTGGGGGGCGAATGAGCAGTTCTTC. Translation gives CSVTWGANEQFF.

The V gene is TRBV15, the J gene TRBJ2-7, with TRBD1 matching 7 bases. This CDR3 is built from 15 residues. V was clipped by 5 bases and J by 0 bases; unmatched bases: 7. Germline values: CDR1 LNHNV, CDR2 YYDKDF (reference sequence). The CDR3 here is CATSGPGQSSYEQYF. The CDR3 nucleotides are TGTGCCACCAGCGGCCCGGGACAGAGCTCCTACGAGCAGTACTTC. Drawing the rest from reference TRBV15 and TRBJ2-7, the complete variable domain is DAMVIQNPRYQVTQFGKPVTLSCSQTLNHNVMYWYQQKSSQAPKLLFHYYDKDFNNEADTPDNFQSRRPNTSFCFLDIRSPGLGDTAMYLCATSGPGQSSYEQYFGPGTRLTVT.

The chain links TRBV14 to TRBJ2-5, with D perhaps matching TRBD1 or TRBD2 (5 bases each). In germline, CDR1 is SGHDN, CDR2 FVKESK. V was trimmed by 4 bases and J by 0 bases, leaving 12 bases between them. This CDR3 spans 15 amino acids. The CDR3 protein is CASSLLGVNQETQYF. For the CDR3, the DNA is TGTGCCAGCAGCCTGCTGGGGGTGAACCAAGAGACCCAGTACTTC.

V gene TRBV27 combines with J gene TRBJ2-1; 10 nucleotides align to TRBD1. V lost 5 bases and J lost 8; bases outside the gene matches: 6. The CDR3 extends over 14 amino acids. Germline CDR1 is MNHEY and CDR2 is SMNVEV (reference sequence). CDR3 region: CASSLRDRGHEQFF. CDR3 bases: TGTGCCAGCAGTCTCCGGGACAGGGGTCATGAGCAGTTCTTC.

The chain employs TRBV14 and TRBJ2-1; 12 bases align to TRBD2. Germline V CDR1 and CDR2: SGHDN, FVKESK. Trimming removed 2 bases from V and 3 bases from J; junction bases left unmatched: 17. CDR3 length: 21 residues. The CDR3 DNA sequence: TGTGCCAGCAGCCAACTAGCGGGAGGGGTCGAGCTCTCCAGTGACTACAATGAGCAGTTCTTC. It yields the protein CASSQLAGGVELSSDYNEQFF.

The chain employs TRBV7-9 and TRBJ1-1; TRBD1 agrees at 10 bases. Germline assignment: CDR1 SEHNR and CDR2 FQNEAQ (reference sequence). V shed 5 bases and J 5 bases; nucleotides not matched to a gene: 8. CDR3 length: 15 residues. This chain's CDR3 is CASSLPRQGATEAFF. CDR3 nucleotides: TGTGCCAGCAGCCTCCCTCGACAGGGGGCAACTGAAGCTTTCTTT.

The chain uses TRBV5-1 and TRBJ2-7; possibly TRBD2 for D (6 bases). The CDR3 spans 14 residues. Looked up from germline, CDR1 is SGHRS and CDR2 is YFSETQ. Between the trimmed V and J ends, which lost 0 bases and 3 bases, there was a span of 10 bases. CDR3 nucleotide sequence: TGCGCCAGCAGCTTGGCGGATAGCGGCTACGAGCAGTACTTC. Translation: CASSLADSGYEQYF.

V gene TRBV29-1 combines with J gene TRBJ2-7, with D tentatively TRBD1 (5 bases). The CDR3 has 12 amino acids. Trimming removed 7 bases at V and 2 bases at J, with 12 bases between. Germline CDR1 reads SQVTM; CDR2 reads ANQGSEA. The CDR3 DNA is TGCAGCGCAGGGAATTTACCCTACGAGCAGTACTTC. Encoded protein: CSAGNLPYEQYF.

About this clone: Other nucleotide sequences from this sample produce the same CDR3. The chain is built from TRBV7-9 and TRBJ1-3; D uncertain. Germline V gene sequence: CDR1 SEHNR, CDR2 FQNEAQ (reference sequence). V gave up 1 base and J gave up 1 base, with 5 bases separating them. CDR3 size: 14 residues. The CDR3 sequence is CASSLVGSGNTIYF. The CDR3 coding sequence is TGTGCCAGCAGCTTAGTTGGTTCTGGAAACACCATATATTTT.

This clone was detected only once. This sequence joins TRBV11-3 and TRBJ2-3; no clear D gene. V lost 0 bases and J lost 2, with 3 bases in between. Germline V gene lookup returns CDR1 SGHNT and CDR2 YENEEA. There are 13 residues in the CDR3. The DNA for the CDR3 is TGTGCCAGCAGCTTAGATAACACAGATACGCAGTATTTT. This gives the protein CASSLDNTDTQYF.

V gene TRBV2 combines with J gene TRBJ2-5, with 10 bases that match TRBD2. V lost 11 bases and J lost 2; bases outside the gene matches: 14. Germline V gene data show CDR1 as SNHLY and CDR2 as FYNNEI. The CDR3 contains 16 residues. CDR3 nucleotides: TGTGCCCTGACGCTGGAGGGGACTAGCGCACAAGAGACCCAGTACTTC. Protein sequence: CALTLEGTSAQETQYF.

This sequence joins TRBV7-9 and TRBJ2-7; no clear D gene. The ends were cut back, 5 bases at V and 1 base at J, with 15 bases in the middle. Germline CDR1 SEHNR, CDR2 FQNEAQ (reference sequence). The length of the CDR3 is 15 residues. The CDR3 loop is CASSPLDGQSYEQYF. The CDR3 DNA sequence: TGTGCCAGCAGCCCGCTCGACGGCCAATCCTACGAGCAGTACTTC.

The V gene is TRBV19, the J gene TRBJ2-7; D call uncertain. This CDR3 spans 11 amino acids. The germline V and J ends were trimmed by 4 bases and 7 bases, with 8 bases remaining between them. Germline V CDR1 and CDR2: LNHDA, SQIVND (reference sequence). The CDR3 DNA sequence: TGTGCCAGTAGTACTGGGAAGGAGCAGTACTTC. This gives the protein CASSTGKEQYF.

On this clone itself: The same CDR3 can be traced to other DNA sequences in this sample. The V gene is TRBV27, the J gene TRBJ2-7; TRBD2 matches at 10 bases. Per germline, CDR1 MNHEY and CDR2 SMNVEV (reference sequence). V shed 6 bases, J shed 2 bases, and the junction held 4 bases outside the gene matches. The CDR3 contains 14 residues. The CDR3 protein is CASSLAGATYEQYF. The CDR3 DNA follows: TGTGCCAGCAGCCTAGCGGGAGCGACCTACGAGCAGTACTTC.

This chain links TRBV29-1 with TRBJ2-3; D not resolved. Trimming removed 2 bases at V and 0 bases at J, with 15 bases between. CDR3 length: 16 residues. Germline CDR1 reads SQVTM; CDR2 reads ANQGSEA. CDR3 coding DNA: TGCAGCGTTGAAACGGCTAGGGCTACTAGCACAGATACGCAGTATTTT. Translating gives CSVETARATSTDTQYF.